This T cell receptor beta chain came from a study of blood T cell repertoires in COVID-19. Overall study context: The United States, Italy and Spain were the sources of the acute and convalescent COVID-19 samples. Sample material is recorded as cDNA or gDNA derived from T cells, B-cell-depleted T cells, or PBMCs.

The table came from immunoSEQ multiplex PCR; TCRdb's copy has only in-frame clones and leaves some out. The sample has around 130,000 clones, approximately 80% seen once. CDR1 and CDR2 from the germline V gene are SNHLY and FYNNEI. V gave up 5 bases and J gave up 0 bases, with 10 bases separating them. The CDR3 contains 15 residues. This TCR was sampled from a woman aged 60-75 years with acute or convalescent COVID-19. The sequencing sample was made of peripheral blood. The chain combines TRBV2 with TRBJ1-4; D call uncertain. CDR3 residues: CASSRRPATNEKLFF. Written as DNA, the CDR3 is TGTGCCAGCAGTCGTCGCCCGGCAACTAATGAAAAACTGTTTTTT.